One sample yielded the 15 T cell receptor beta chains listed below, sequenced in a study of blood T cell repertoires in COVID-19. TCRdb's table, derived via immunoSEQ multiplex PCR, lists solely in-frame clones and lacks some. The data contain 300,000 or so clones, 65% to 90% of them singletons. Sequences were obtained from PBMCs or T cells enriched from blood (not recorded which). The receptors come from a woman aged 40-49 years with acute COVID-19.

V usage is TRBV6-1 and J usage is TRBJ1-2; D might be TRBD1 (5 bases). The CDR3 loop spans 14 amino acids. Germline V gives CDR1 MNHNS, CDR2 SASEGT. Trimming removed 3 bases at V and 5 bases at J, with 13 bases between. The CDR3 nucleotides read TGTGCCAGCAGTGAGCAGGGACTGGCGTATGGCTACACCTTC. It yields the protein CASSEQGLAYGYTF.

The gene calls are TRBV5-4 and TRBJ2-1, with 12 bases that match TRBD2. Germline V CDR1 and CDR2: SGHNT, YYREEE (reference sequence). Germline trimming cut 7 bases from V and 0 bases from J; bases unmatched to any gene: 5. This CDR3 is 16 amino acids long. CDR3 loop: CASGRLAGASYNEQFF. CDR3 sequence (DNA): TGTGCCAGCGGCCGACTAGCGGGAGCCTCCTACAATGAGCAGTTCTTC.

This clone showed up just once. The chain is built from TRBV10-2 and TRBJ2-3; 14 nucleotides match TRBD2. The CDR3 runs 17 residues. The V and J ends lost 7 bases and 2 bases, in that order; junction bases with no gene match: 8. Germline-derived CDR1 and CDR2 are WSHSY and SAAADI. The CDR3 DNA reads as TGCGCCAGCAAAGGGACTAGCGGGGGAGTCGACACAGATACGCAGTATTTT. It is translated as CASKGTSGGVDTDTQYF.

The sample holds one count of this clone. The CDR3 nucleotides read TGTGCCAGCAGCCCCGCCTACAATGAGCAGTTCTTC. This encodes CASSPAYNEQFF. The chain recombines TRBV28 with TRBJ2-1, with D hard to call. The V and J ends lost 6 bases and 2 bases respectively, with 5 bases between them. Germline-derived CDR1 and CDR2 are MDHEN and SYDVKM. This CDR3 contains 12 residues.

The rearrangement uses TRBV11-2 and TRBJ2-1; tentatively, D is TRBD2 (6 bases). Per the germline V gene, CDR1 is SGHAT and CDR2 is FQNNGV. The CDR3 contains 14 residues. V shed 6 bases and J shed 2 bases, with 11 bases lying between them. Here the CDR3 reads CASSASVAYNEQFF. CDR3 DNA sequence: TGTGCCAGCAGTGCTAGCGTGGCCTACAATGAGCAGTTCTTC.

This sequence joins TRBV10-3 and TRBJ2-3; D uncertain. Germline loops: CDR1 ENHRY, CDR2 SYGVKD. Trimming removed 1 base at V and 2 bases at J, with 13 bases between. The CDR3 sequence is 16 residues long. The chain's CDR3 is CAISELRSENTDTQYF. The DNA for the CDR3 is TGTGCCATCAGTGAGTTGAGGAGTGAGAACACAGATACGCAGTATTTT.

The chain is built from TRBV5-1 and TRBJ2-1; 10 positions match TRBD2. The ends lost 0 bases at V and 5 bases at J; junction bases unmatched: 5. Germline assignment: CDR1 SGHRS and CDR2 YFSETQ. This CDR3 spans 16 amino acids. The CDR3 DNA reads TGCGCCAGCAGCTTGGGAGGCCTAGCGGGGGACAATGAGCAGTTCTTC. Translating gives CASSLGGLAGDNEQFF.

The chain recombines TRBV20-1 with TRBJ2-3; TRBD1 matches at 9 bases. The CDR3 has 16 residues. CDR1 and CDR2 (germline): DFQATT, SNEGSKA (reference sequence). V lost 3 bases and J lost 2; bases outside the gene matches: 9. The CDR3 reads CSASPTGGRYTDTQYF. Here the CDR3 DNA reads TGCAGTGCTAGTCCTACAGGGGGCCGATACACAGATACGCAGTATTTT.

The rearrangement joins TRBV10-3 to TRBJ2-1; TRBD2 aligns across 7 bases. J lost 10 bases, V lost 10 bases, and 19 bases had no gene match. There are 15 residues in the CDR3. CDR1 is ENHRY, CDR2 SYGVKD, per germline. CDR3 bases: TGTGCCACTACCCGCCTAGGCGGGGGATCTCGGGAGCAGTTCTTC. It translates to CATTRLGGGSREQFF.

This clone appeared once. The V gene is TRBV18, the J gene TRBJ2-7; tentatively, D is TRBD1 (6 bases). In germline, CDR1 is KGHSH, CDR2 LQKENI. The V end lost 0 bases, the J end lost 0 bases, and 12 bases lay between the germline ends. This CDR3 region has 16 residues. The CDR3 DNA follows: TGTGCCAGCTCACCACCGAGGACAGAGGTCTCCTACGAGCAGTACTTC. Translation: CASSPPRTEVSYEQYF.

This clone was picked up a small number of times. The chain employs TRBV7-8 and TRBJ1-3; D not certain. Germline V gene data show CDR1 as SGHVS and CDR2 as FQNEAQ. The CDR3 has 16 residues. Trimming shortened V by 1 base and J by 3 bases, and 13 bases separated the two germline ends. CDR3 loop: CASSLGWRANGNTIYF. The CDR3 DNA follows: TGTGCCAGCAGCTTAGGATGGAGAGCGAATGGAAACACCATATATTTT.

This rearrangement joins TRBV27 to TRBJ2-3, with D possibly TRBD1 on 6 matching bases. CDR3 length: 12 amino acids. With 3 bases removed from V and 6 bases from J, the gap between germline ends came to 7 bases. Germline CDR1 and CDR2: MNHEY and SMNVEV (reference sequence). The CDR3 loop reads CASSFRGDTQYF. CDR3 bases: TGTGCCAGCAGTTTCAGGGGCGATACGCAGTATTTT.

The rearrangement joins TRBV6-2 or TRBV6-3 to TRBJ2-7, with D possibly matching TRBD1 (6 bases). Germline CDR1 MNHEY, CDR2 SVGEGT. The CDR3 sequence is 12 residues long. V lost 6 bases, J lost 2 bases, and 8 bases lay in between. CDR3 nucleotide sequence: TGTGCCAGCAGCCACAGGGCCTACGAGCAGTACTTC. Translating gives CASSHRAYEQYF.

The chain uses TRBV19 and TRBJ2-5; the D gene is possibly TRBD1 (6 bases). Trimming removed 5 bases at V and 5 bases at J, with 12 bases between. CDR3 length: 13 amino acids. The V gene's germline CDR1 is LNHDA and CDR2 SQIVND (reference sequence). The CDR3, as DNA: TGTGCCAGTAGTGCCAGGGGAACGGAGACCCAGTACTTC. Residues: CASSARGTETQYF.

The chain is built from TRBV9 and TRBJ2-5; TRBD1 might be the D (6 bases). From germline, CDR1 is SGDLS and CDR2 YYNGEE. The V end lost 3 bases, the J end lost 1 base, and 13 bases lay between the germline ends. The CDR3 runs to 15 residues. Written as DNA, the CDR3 is TGTGCCAGCAGCGCACAGGGTCGTTCCCAAGAGACCCAGTACTTC. Amino acids: CASSAQGRSQETQYF.